This T cell receptor (beta chain) was sequenced during a study of blood T cells in healthy people across ages. There are 12 residues in the CDR3. Germline V CDR1 and CDR2: MDHEN, SYDVKM. Through a sample-barcoded 5' primer and a J-beta primer mix, a second PCR was run for about 6 to 12 cycles. TCRdb reprocessed the 5' RACE reads via MiXCR and lists one record per CDR3 protein. This sample has some 900,000 distinct CDR3 sequences, with roughly 50% found just once. The sequence came from a man aged 25-40 years in good health. Material: blood. The genes are TRBV28 and TRBJ2-7, with D hard to call. The assigned J gene may be wrong: the sequence end matches TRBJ2-5 better. This chain's CDR3 is CASTSPSETQYF. As DNA, the CDR3 is TGTGCCAGCACCTCCCCTTCGGAGACCCAGTACTTC.